This entry lists 15 T cell receptor beta chains sequenced from one sample in a study of cytomegalovirus exposure and HLA in healthy donors. The PCR contained 60 Vbeta and 13 Jbeta primers. TCRdb keeps only in-frame clones here, not all; method: immunoSEQ multiplex PCR. The sample gives more than 85,000 clones, more than 65% of which show up once; about 7.5% is in the top ten. The sample taken for sequencing was PBMCs. The receptors here all came from a man in his forties in good health and CMV-seropositive.

The chain carries TRBV7-2 and TRBJ2-5, with D perhaps matching TRBD2 (6 bases). The assigned J gene may be wrong: the sequence end matches TRBJ2-7 better. Germline assignment: CDR1 SGHTA and CDR2 FQGNSA. The CDR3 has 15 residues. DNA for the CDR3: TGTGCCAGCAGCTTAGCCCAACTAGCCCGCTACGAGCAGTACTTC. Its protein product is CASSLAQLARYEQYF.

The count of this clone is one. The V and J genes are TRBV27 and TRBJ1-1; D gene unclear. Germline CDR1 reads MNHEY; CDR2 reads SMNVEV (reference sequence). V gave up 2 bases and J gave up 2 bases, with 12 bases separating them. There are 15 residues in the CDR3. The CDR3 DNA is TGTGCCAGCAGTTTAAGGCGGCAGCCAAACACTGAAGCTTTCTTT. Translated, it gives CASSLRRQPNTEAFF.

This clone appeared once. The CDR3 sequence: CASSLRGSGERETQYF. CDR3 sequence (DNA): TGTGCCAGCAGCTTAAGGGGCTCGGGGGAGCGGGAGACCCAGTACTTC. The V gene is TRBV7-2, the J gene TRBJ2-5; D might be TRBD2 (6 bases). Germline CDR1 reads SGHTA; CDR2 reads FQGNSA. Trimming took off 2 bases at V and 5 bases at J, with 18 bases between the two ends. This CDR3 comprises 16 residues.

With respect to this clone: The sample has other DNA sequences that encode this CDR3 too. This chain links TRBV5-6 with TRBJ1-5; TRBD1 is a possible D gene (5 bases). With 2 bases removed from V and 1 base from J, the gap between germline ends came to 7 bases. Germline V gene sequence: CDR1 SGHDT, CDR2 YYEEEE. This CDR3 is 14 amino acids long. The CDR3 nucleotides are TGTGCCAGCAGCTTCCGGGGGAGCAATCAGCCCCAGCATTTT. This sequence encodes CASSFRGSNQPQHF.

This clone was seen only once. V gene TRBV7-6 combines with J gene TRBJ2-5, with D perhaps matching TRBD2 (5 bases). Trimming removed 5 bases at V and 10 bases at J, with 17 bases between. Germline CDR1 and CDR2: SGHVS and FNYEAQ. The CDR3 spans 13 residues. The DNA for the CDR3 is TGTGCCAGCAGCCCCCTGGAGGCAGACGACCAGTACTTC. Its translation: CASSPLEADDQYF.

A few counts support this clone. J is TRBJ2-5 and V is TRBV6-1; TRBD2 matches at 9 bases. CDR1 and CDR2 from the germline V gene are MNHNS and SASEGT. V lost 0 bases, J lost 3 bases, and 5 bases stayed unmatched. This CDR3 has 16 amino acids. CDR3: CASSEAEGLAKETQYF. The CDR3, as DNA: TGTGCCAGCAGTGAAGCTGAGGGACTAGCTAAAGAGACCCAGTACTTC.

This chain uses TRBV18 with TRBJ1-2; TRBD1 matches at 8 bases. There are 16 residues in the CDR3. Germline V gene sequence: CDR1 KGHSH, CDR2 LQKENI. V dropped 5 bases and J dropped 3; count of bases not matched to a gene: 11. CDR3 protein: CASSDYRDRQDYGYTF. For the CDR3, the DNA is TGTGCCAGCTCAGACTACCGGGACAGGCAGGACTATGGCTACACCTTC.

The chain carries TRBV2 and TRBJ2-2; TRBD2 aligns across 14 bases. Germline V gene lookup returns CDR1 SNHLY and CDR2 FYNNEI. The CDR3 contains 18 residues. V lost 5 bases and J lost 7; bases outside the gene matches: 12. CDR3 DNA sequence: TGTGCCAGCAGTCGACAACCGGGACTAGCGGGAGTAGGCGGGGAGCTGTTTTTT. Its translation: CASSRQPGLAGVGGELFF.

Comments on this clone: At one boundary the junction diverges from the germline segment, which might be a read error. The genes are TRBV27 and TRBJ2-6; 8 positions agree with TRBD1. Germline lookup yields CDR1 MNHEY and CDR2 SMNVEV (reference sequence). The CDR3 has 15 amino acids. For the CDR3, the DNA is TGTGCCAGCAGGTATCAGGGGGCTGGGGCCAACGGCCTGACTTTC. Translating it yields CASRYQGAGANGLTF.

The gene calls are TRBV2 and TRBJ2-2; 9 nucleotides agree with TRBD1. Trimming removed 5 bases from V and 5 bases from J; junction bases left unmatched: 6. This CDR3 is built from 15 residues. Germline V CDR1 and CDR2: SNHLY, FYNNEI. The CDR3 DNA follows: TGTGCCAGCAGTTCCGGGACAGGGAATACCGGGGAGCTGTTTTTT. Encoded protein: CASSSGTGNTGELFF.

The chain is built from TRBV6-1 and TRBJ2-1, with 7 bases aligning to TRBD1. This CDR3 has 15 residues. In germline, CDR1 is MNHNS, CDR2 SASEGT. V lost 6 bases, J lost 6 bases, and 11 bases stayed unmatched. The CDR3 is CASSPTGLGANEQFF. The CDR3 nucleotides read TGTGCCAGCAGCCCGACAGGGTTGGGGGCCAATGAGCAGTTCTTC.

J is TRBJ2-7 and V is TRBV19, with 8 bases that match TRBD1. There are 15 residues in the CDR3. The V and J ends lost 4 bases and 4 bases, in that order; junction bases with no gene match: 9. Germline CDR1 LNHDA, CDR2 SQIVND (reference sequence). The CDR3 loop is CASSTGQGSTYEQYF. CDR3 DNA: TGTGCCAGTAGTACCGGACAGGGTTCGACATACGAGCAGTACTTC.

The rearrangement joins TRBV28 to TRBJ1-3; 8 bases agree with TRBD1. V dropped 2 bases and J dropped 0; count of bases not matched to a gene: 9. CDR3 length equals 18 residues. CDR1 and CDR2 (germline): MDHEN, SYDVKM. The CDR3: CASSLDSGQAFSGNTIYF. The CDR3 DNA follows: TGTGCCAGCAGTTTAGACTCGGGACAGGCCTTCTCTGGAAACACCATATATTTT.

This rearrangement joins TRBV10-2 to TRBJ2-7, with 11 bases aligning to TRBD2. The length of the CDR3 is 14 residues. Trimming removed 4 bases from V and 6 bases from J; junction bases left unmatched: 5. Per the germline V gene, CDR1 is WSHSY and CDR2 is SAAADI. The CDR3 nucleotides are TGCGCCAGCAGTGTAGCGGGAGGGGATACCGAGCAGTACTTC. Protein: CASSVAGGDTEQYF.

The genes are TRBV9 and TRBJ2-5; TRBD1 is a possible D gene (6 bases). V lost 3 bases and J 1 base, leaving 10 bases between the germline ends. This CDR3 comprises 14 residues. Germline CDR1 is SGDLS and CDR2 is YYNGEE. CDR3 in amino acids: CASSGTGSQETQYF. CDR3 DNA: TGTGCCAGCAGCGGTACAGGGAGCCAAGAGACCCAGTACTTC.